This TCR beta chain was identified in a study of T cell responses to AZD1222 COVID-19 vaccine. Study at large: Second-dose intervals of approximately 4 or approximately 12 weeks were pooled. Study outcomes and limitations: A mostly white British donor set with more females was recruited, and clonal diversity was possibly underestimated. A reported finding is that nearly half of spike-specific TCRs target unmutated variant regions.

V was pared by 1 base and J by 3 bases, with 9 bases between. Germline V gene data show CDR1 as MNHNS and CDR2 as SASEGT. The CDR3 has 14 amino acids. This clone was picked up a small number of times. The target antigen is unknown. This table comes from immunoSEQ multiplex PCR, and its TCRdb copy is limited to in-frame clones, with some not included. The sample has more than 100,000 clones, over 85% seen once; the top ten hold around 8%. The sequence was collected from an adult in good health. The sequencing here drew on peripheral blood, taken on day 0 of AZD1222 vaccination. V gene TRBV6-1 combines with J gene TRBJ1-1; perhaps TRBD1 as D (6 bases). The chain's CDR3 is CASSEGGQDTEAFF. The CDR3 DNA is TGTGCCAGCAGTGAAGGGGGGCAGGACACTGAAGCTTTCTTT.